Each of the 17 T cell receptor beta chains below was sequenced from the same sample in a study of identical twins listed by TCRdb under 2016. The method behind the library was 5' RACE. Data came from an Illumina HiSeq 2000. Clones were called with MiXCR by TCRdb after fastp trimmed the public reads at Q25, and only in-frame beta chains were retained. Every entry covers one CDR3 protein and lists the most common genes and DNA from its rows. Counted in this sample were around 1.7 million distinct CDR3 sequences; roughly 35% of them appeared once. The ten largest clones capture roughly 0.3% of the sample. Sequences were obtained from cord blood. Source of these receptors: a newborn girl in good health.

The chain has TRBV20-1 and TRBJ2-1, with a weak D call TRBD1 (6 bases). This CDR3 contains 13 residues. Trimming cost V 5 bases and J 7 bases, with 15 bases left between them. Looked up from germline, CDR1 is DFQATT and CDR2 is SNEGSKA (reference sequence). The CDR3 DNA reads TGCAGTGCTCGGGGCTCAGGGGTAAATGAGCAGTTCTTC. Translated: CSARGSGVNEQFF.

V and J are TRBV10-3 and TRBJ2-2; 8 bases agree with TRBD2. Germline assignment: CDR1 ENHRY and CDR2 SYGVKD. After removal of 0 bases from V and 7 bases from J, the junction contained 7 bases not matched to a gene. The CDR3 covers 16 residues. In nucleotides, the CDR3 is TGTGCCATCAGTGAGTCTCCCGGGAGGGCCAACGGGGAGCTGTTTTTT. Residues: CAISESPGRANGELFF.

This chain connects TRBV24-1 to TRBJ1-1, with 8 bases that match TRBD1. The CDR3 sequence is 13 residues long. V was pared by 3 bases and J by 11 bases, with 7 bases of the junction left unmatched. In germline, CDR1 is KGHDR, CDR2 SFDVKD. This CDR3 is CATSDGRTGKAFF. The CDR3 bases are TGTGCCACCAGTGATGGCCGGACAGGGAAGGCTTTCTTT.

CDR3 protein: CSAIHSGSYQETQYF. DNA for the CDR3: TGCAGTGCTATCCACAGCGGGTCGTACCAAGAGACCCAGTACTTC. V is TRBV20-1 and J is TRBJ2-5; tentatively, D is TRBD2 (6 bases). The CDR3 runs 15 residues. From germline, CDR1 is DFQATT and CDR2 SNEGSKA (reference sequence). V was cut by 4 bases and J by 0 bases, with 15 bases left in between.

V is TRBV12-3 or TRBV12-4 and J is TRBJ2-5; 8 bases match TRBD2. The DNA end lines up better with TRBJ2-7; the J call may be wrong. The CDR3 consists of 14 residues. The CDR3 coding sequence is TGTGCCAGCAGGCGAGCGGGGGAGTCCTACGAGCAGTACTTC. The encoded protein is CASRRAGESYEQYF.

CDR3: CASSLLVGLAEPDTQYF. The CDR3 nucleotides read TGTGCCAGCAGTTTATTAGTGGGACTAGCGGAGCCAGATACGCAGTATTTT. The chain uses TRBV28 and TRBJ2-3, with TRBD2 matching 11 bases. The CDR3 is made up of 17 amino acids. The germline gives CDR1 MDHEN, CDR2 SYDVKM. V shed 1 base and J 4 bases; nucleotides not matched to a gene: 7.

This clonotype occurred a few times. The chain combines TRBV4-2 with TRBJ2-1, with 11 bases matching TRBD1. CDR3 size: 14 residues. Trimming removed 4 bases from V and 7 bases from J; junction bases left unmatched: 3. Germline values: CDR1 LGHNA, CDR2 YNFKEQ. CDR3 amino acids: CASSPDRGPNEQFF. The CDR3 DNA sequence: TGTGCCAGCAGCCCGGACAGGGGGCCAAATGAGCAGTTCTTC.

Details on this clonotype: This may stem from a read error, because a much larger clone lies one nucleotide away. This chain joins TRBV3-1 and TRBJ2-3; D remains unclear. The CDR3 contains 14 residues. Per germline, CDR1 LGHDT and CDR2 YNNKEL (reference sequence). Written as DNA, the CDR3 is TGTGCCAGCAGCCAAGAGACAAGCCGAGATACGCGGTATTTT. This translates into CASSQETSRDTRYF.

This clonotype showed up just a few times. The chain recombines TRBV29-1 with TRBJ2-7, with a possible D match to TRBD1 (6 bases). CDR3 length: 16 residues. V was clipped by 3 bases and J by 2 bases, with 20 bases between them. CDR1 and CDR2 (germline): SQVTM, ANQGSEA. The CDR3 region has the DNA TGCAGCGTTGATATGAGCCGGGGACAAGGGACCTACGAGCAGTACTTC. Translated: CSVDMSRGQGTYEQYF.

Points on this clonotype: This could be a read error, since a much larger clone is one nucleotide away. This chain uses TRBV14 with TRBJ2-3; D is uncertain. The CDR3 spans 9 residues. Germline loops: CDR1 SGHDN, CDR2 FVKESK. CDR3 amino acids: CASRDTRYF. CDR3 nucleotides: TGTGCCAGCAGGGATACGCGGTATTTT.

The rearrangement uses TRBV18 and TRBJ2-1; TRBD2 matches 8 bases. Germline V lookup: CDR1 KGHSH, CDR2 LQKENI. The ends lost 2 bases at V and 6 bases at J; junction bases unmatched: 6. This CDR3 contains 15 residues. The CDR3 coding sequence is TGTGCCAGCTCACCAGTAGCGGGGCCCCTCAATGAGCAGTTCTTC. It yields the protein CASSPVAGPLNEQFF.

This clonotype was picked up a small number of times. The rearrangement uses TRBV29-1 and TRBJ2-3; TRBD1 agrees at 8 bases. This CDR3 has 14 amino acids. The germline CDR1 and CDR2 sequences are SQVTM and ANQGSEA. The V gene end was trimmed by 2 bases and the J gene end by 4 bases; junction bases not matched to a gene: 5. CDR3: CSVEFRGPADTQYF. In DNA form, the CDR3 reads TGCAGCGTTGAATTCAGGGGGCCGGCAGATACGCAGTATTTT.

This clonotype has more than one count but fewer than ten. This rearrangement joins TRBV6-6 to TRBJ2-2; D uncertain. The ends were cut back, 8 bases at V and 6 bases at J, with 16 bases in the middle. Germline CDR1 reads MNHNY; CDR2 reads SVGAGI (reference sequence). The CDR3 is made up of 14 amino acids. In nucleotides, the CDR3 is TGTGCCAGCGGACCTTTTTGGCCACCCGGGGAGCTGTTTTTT. Its translation: CASGPFWPPGELFF.

The chain is built from TRBV4-1 and TRBJ1-6; D not certain. The CDR3 has 16 amino acids. The V end was cut by 0 bases, the J end by 0 bases, with 6 bases between. Germline assignment: CDR1 MGHRA and CDR2 YSYEKL. DNA for the CDR3: TGCGCCAGCAGCCAAGACTCAACCTCCTATAATTCACCCCTCCACTTT. The encoded protein is CASSQDSTSYNSPLHF.

The chain uses TRBV29-1 and TRBJ1-1; TRBD1 might be the D (5 bases). Trimming cost V 4 bases and J 0 bases, with 15 bases left between them. Germline CDR1 reads SQVTM; CDR2 reads ANQGSEA. This CDR3 comprises 15 residues. Here the CDR3 reads CSVGSTNRMNTEAFF. CDR3 nucleotide sequence: TGCAGCGTTGGCTCTACTAACAGGATGAACACTGAAGCTTTCTTT.

This clonotype was seen many times. V is TRBV5-1 and J is TRBJ2-1, with 7 bases identical to TRBD1. V was clipped by 0 bases and J by 4 bases; unmatched bases: 7. Germline V CDR1 and CDR2: SGHRS, YFSETQ. The CDR3 runs 16 residues. As DNA, the CDR3 is TGCGCCAGCAGCTTGGGGGACAGATTATCTTACAATGAGCAGTTCTTC. Translation: CASSLGDRLSYNEQFF.

The chain uses TRBV4-2 and TRBJ1-2; 11 positions match TRBD1. The ends lost 4 bases at V and 3 bases at J; junction bases unmatched: 10. Germline CDR1 and CDR2: LGHNA and YNFKEQ. The CDR3 loop spans 17 amino acids. CDR3 protein: CASSRTDRGRRDYGYTF. In nucleotides, the CDR3 is TGTGCCAGCAGCCGAACGGACAGGGGGCGTCGGGACTATGGCTACACCTTC.